The clone carrying this T cell receptor (beta chain) was picked up one time. No antigen is known for it. The sample originates from a study of shared clonotypes between healthy human individuals. Study outcomes and limitations: When compared with the clonotypes that were shared by all four sorted-subset donors, the non-shared clonotypes turned out to have lower generation probabilities. Clonotypes that were shared across a handful of donors made up roughly 5% of naive CD4 clonotypes.

Trimming left V 0 bases short and J 0 bases short, with 8 bases between. This CDR3 is 15 amino acids long. Germline-derived CDR1 and CDR2 are SGHAT and FQNNGV. Genomic DNA belonging to each subset was distributed in equal measure over several immunoSEQ plates. Assay used: immunoSEQ multiplex PCR; TCRdb lists only in-frame clones, some missing. The sample yields roughly 2,000,000 clones, roughly 95% seen once. Naive CD8 cells lacked CD45RO, underwent positive selection for CCR7 and left out terminally differentiated effector memory CD45RA+ cells. The material sequenced was naive CD8+ T cells sorted from blood. The chain links TRBV11-2 to TRBJ1-1; D may be TRBD1 (6 bases). The sequence came from a man aged 18 to 30 in good health. The CDR3 is CASSLEQGMNTEAFF. The CDR3 bases are TGTGCCAGCAGCTTAGAACAGGGAATGAACACTGAAGCTTTCTTT. The full variable domain, its missing parts supplied by reference TRBV11-2 and TRBJ1-1, is EAGVAQSPRYKIIEKRQSVAFWCNPISGHATLYWYQQILGQGPKLLIQFQNNGVVDDSQLPKDRFSAERLKGVDSTLKIQPAKLEDSAVYLCASSLEQGMNTEAFFGQGTRLTVV.